This T cell receptor (beta chain) was sequenced for a study of blood T cell repertoires in COVID-19. Whole-study context: Specimens from acute and convalescent COVID-19 originated in the United States, Italy and Spain.

CDR3 length: 14 residues. In germline, CDR1 is SGHRS, CDR2 YFSETQ. J was trimmed by 3 bases and V by 1 base; bases with no gene match: 3. Authors' analysis steps: Reference gene primers were amplified, and this amplification served to estimate nucleated cell counts. Sequenced by immunoSEQ multiplex PCR; TCRdb stores in-frame clones only, minus some. Clone size and V and J calls were adopted from that table, with D and trimming inferred from the DNA. The sample consists of around 200,000 clones, approximately 92% of them appearing once. Sequenced: PBMCs or T cells enriched from blood (not recorded which). The TCR originated in a woman aged 40 to 49 with acute COVID-19. The rearrangement links TRBV5-1 to TRBJ1-1; 7 positions match TRBD1. CDR3 loop: CASSLTGADTEAFF. CDR3 DNA: TGCGCCAGCAGCTTGACAGGGGCGGACACTGAAGCTTTCTTT. Filled out from reference TRBV5-1 and TRBJ1-1, the complete variable domain reads KAGVTQTPRYLIKTRGQQVTLSCSPISGHRSVSWYQQTPGQGLQFLFEYFSETQRNKGNFPGRFSGRQFSNSRSEMNVSTLELGDSALYLCASSLTGADTEAFFGQGTRLTVV.